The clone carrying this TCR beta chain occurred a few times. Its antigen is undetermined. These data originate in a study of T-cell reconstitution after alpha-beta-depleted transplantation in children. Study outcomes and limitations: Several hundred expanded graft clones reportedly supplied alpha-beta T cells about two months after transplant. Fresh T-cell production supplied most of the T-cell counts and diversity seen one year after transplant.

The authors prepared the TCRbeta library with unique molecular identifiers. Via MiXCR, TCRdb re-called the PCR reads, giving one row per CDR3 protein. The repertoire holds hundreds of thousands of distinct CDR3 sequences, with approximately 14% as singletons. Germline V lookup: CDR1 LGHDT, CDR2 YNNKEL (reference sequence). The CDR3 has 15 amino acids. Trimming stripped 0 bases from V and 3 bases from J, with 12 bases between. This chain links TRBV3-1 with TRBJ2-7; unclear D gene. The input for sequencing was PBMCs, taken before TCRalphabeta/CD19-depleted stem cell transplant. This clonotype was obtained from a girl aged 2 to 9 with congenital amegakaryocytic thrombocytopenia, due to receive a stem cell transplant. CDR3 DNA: TGTGCCAGCAGCCAAGACCCAGCGATCCGCTACGAGCAGTACTTC. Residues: CASSQDPAIRYEQYF.